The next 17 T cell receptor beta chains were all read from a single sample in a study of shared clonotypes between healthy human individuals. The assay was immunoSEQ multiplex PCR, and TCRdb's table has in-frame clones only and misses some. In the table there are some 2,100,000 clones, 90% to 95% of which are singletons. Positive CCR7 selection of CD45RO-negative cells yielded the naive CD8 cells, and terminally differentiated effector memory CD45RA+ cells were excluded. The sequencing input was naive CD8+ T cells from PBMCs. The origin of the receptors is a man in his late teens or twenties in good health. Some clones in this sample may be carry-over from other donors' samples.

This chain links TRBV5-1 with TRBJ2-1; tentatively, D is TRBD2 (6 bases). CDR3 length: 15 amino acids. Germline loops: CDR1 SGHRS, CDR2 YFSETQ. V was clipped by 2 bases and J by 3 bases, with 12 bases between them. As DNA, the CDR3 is TGCGCCAGCAGCTTTGGGCGGGGATTCTACAATGAGCAGTTCTTC. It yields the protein CASSFGRGFYNEQFF.

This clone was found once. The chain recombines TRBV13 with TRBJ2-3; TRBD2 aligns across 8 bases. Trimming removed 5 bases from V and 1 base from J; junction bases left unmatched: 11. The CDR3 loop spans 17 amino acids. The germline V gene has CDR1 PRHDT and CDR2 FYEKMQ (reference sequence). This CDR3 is CASSPRGAGVGTDTQYF. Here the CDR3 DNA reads TGTGCCAGCAGCCCCCGGGGAGCGGGAGTCGGCACAGATACGCAGTATTTT. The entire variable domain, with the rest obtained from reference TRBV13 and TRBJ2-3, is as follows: AAGVIQSPRHLIKEKRETATLKCYPIPRHDTVYWYQQGPGQDPQFLISFYEKMQSDKGSIPDRFSAQQFSDYHSELNMSSLELGDSALYFCASSPRGAGVGTDTQYFGPGTRLTVL.

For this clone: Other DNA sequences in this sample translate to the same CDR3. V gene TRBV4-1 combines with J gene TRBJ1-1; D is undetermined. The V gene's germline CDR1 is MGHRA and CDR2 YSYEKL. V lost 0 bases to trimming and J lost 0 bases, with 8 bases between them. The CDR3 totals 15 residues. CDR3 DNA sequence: TGCGCCAGCAGCCAAGATGGCCGGGTGAACACTGAAGCTTTCTTT. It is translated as CASSQDGRVNTEAFF.

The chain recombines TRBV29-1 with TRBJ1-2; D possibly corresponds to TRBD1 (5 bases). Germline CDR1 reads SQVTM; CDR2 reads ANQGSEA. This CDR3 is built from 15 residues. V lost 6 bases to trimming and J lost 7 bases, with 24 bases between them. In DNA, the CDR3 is TGCAGCGTAAGGGGCCCGGGGTCCCCACGGTCTGGCTACACCTTC. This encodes CSVRGPGSPRSGYTF. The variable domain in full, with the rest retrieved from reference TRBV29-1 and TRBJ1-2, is SAVISQKPSRDICQRGTSLTIQCQVDSQVTMMFWYRQQPGQSLTLIATANQGSEATYESGFVIDKFPISRPNLTFSTLTVSNMSPEDSSIYLCSVRGPGSPRSGYTFGSGTRLTVV.

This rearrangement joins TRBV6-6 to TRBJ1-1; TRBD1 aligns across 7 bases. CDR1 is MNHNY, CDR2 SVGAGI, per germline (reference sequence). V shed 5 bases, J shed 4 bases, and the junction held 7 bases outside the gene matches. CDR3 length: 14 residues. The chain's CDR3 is CASSTTTGLTEAFF. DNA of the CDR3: TGTGCCAGCAGTACAACGACAGGGCTCACTGAAGCTTTCTTT.

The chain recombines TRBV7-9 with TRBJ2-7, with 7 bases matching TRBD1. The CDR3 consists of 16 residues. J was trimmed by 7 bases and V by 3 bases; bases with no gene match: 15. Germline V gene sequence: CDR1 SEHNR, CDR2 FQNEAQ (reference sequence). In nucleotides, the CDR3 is TGTGCCAGCAGCTTCAACCGGGACAGTCCATCGGGAGAGCAGTACTTC. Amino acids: CASSFNRDSPSGEQYF. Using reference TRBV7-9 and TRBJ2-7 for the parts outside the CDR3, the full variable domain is DTGVSQNPRHKITKRGQNVTFRCDPISEHNRLYWYRQTLGQGPEFLTYFQNEAQLEKSRLLSDRFSAERPKGSFSTLEIQRTEQGDSAMYLCASSFNRDSPSGEQYFGPGTRLTVT.

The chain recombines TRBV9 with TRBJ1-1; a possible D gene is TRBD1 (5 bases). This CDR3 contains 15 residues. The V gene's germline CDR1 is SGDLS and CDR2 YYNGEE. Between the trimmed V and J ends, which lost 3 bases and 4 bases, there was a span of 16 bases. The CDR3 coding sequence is TGTGCCAGCAGCGCTCCCGGGACCGCGGCCACTGAAGCTTTCTTT. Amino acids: CASSAPGTAATEAFF.

The CDR3 DNA is TGTGCCAGCAGCTTAGCAAGGCATACGTCCTACAATGAGCAGTTCTTC. It yields the protein CASSLARHTSYNEQFF. V usage is TRBV7-8 and J usage is TRBJ2-1, with D hard to call. The germline V and J ends were trimmed by 0 bases and 1 base, with 10 bases remaining between them. Per the germline V gene, CDR1 is SGHVS and CDR2 is FQNEAQ. This CDR3 comprises 16 residues.

CDR3 DNA: TGTGCCAGCAGCTACCGGGACGGACGTAATGAGCAGTTCTTC. It specifies CASSYRDGRNEQFF. V usage is TRBV11-3 and J usage is TRBJ2-1; D may match TRBD1 or TRBD2 (5 bases each). Germline loops: CDR1 SGHNT, CDR2 YENEEA. V lost 4 bases and J 7 bases, leaving 14 bases between the germline ends. There are 14 residues in the CDR3.

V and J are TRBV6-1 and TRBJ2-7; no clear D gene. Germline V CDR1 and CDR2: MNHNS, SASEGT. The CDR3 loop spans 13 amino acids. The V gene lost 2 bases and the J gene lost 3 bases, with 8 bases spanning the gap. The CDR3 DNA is TGTGCCAGCAGTGAAAGGCGGATCTACGAGCAGTACTTC. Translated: CASSERRIYEQYF.

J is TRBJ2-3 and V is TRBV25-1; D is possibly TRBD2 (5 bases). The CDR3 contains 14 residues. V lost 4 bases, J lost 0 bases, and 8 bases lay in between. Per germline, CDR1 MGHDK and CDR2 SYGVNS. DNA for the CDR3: TGTGCCAGCAGTGGGGAGTCTAGCACAGATACGCAGTATTTT. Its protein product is CASSGESSTDTQYF.

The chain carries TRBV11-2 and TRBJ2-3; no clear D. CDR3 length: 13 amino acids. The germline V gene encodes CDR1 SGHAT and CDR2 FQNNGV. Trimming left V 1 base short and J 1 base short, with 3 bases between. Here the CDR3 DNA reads TGTGCCAGCAGCTTAGCAGGCACAGATACGCAGTATTTT. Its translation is CASSLAGTDTQYF.

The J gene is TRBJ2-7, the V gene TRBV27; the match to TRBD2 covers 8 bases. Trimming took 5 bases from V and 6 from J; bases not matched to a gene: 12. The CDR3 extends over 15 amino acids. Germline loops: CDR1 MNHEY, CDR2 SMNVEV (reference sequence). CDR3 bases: TGTGCCAGCAGTCCATACTCCGGGGGGGCTGGCGAGCAGTACTTC. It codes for CASSPYSGGAGEQYF.

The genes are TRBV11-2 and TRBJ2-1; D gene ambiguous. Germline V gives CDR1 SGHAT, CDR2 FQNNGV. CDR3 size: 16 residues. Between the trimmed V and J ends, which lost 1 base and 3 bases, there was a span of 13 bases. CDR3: CASSLGGGSGYNEQFF. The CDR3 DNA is TGTGCCAGCAGCTTAGGTGGCGGTTCTGGCTACAATGAGCAGTTCTTC.

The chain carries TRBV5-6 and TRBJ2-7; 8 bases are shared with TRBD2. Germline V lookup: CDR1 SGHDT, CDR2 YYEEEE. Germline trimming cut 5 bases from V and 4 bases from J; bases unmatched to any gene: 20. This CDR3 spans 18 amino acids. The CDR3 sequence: CASSPWVRREARSYEQYF. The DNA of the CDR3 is TGTGCCAGCAGTCCATGGGTGCGGCGGGAGGCTAGGTCTTACGAGCAGTACTTC.

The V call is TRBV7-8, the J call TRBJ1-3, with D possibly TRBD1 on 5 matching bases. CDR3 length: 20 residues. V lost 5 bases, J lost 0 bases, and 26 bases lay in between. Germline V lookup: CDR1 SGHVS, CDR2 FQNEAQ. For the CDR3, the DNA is TGTGCCAGCAGCGGATCATACCCCAGCGGGGACGGATACTCTGGAAACACCATATATTTT. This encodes CASSGSYPSGDGYSGNTIYF.

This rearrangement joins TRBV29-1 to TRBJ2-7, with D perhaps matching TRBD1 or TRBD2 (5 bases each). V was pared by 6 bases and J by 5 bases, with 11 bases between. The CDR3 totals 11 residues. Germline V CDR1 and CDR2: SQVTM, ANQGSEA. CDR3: CSVERTNEQYF. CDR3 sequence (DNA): TGCAGCGTCGAGCGGACAAACGAGCAGTACTTC.